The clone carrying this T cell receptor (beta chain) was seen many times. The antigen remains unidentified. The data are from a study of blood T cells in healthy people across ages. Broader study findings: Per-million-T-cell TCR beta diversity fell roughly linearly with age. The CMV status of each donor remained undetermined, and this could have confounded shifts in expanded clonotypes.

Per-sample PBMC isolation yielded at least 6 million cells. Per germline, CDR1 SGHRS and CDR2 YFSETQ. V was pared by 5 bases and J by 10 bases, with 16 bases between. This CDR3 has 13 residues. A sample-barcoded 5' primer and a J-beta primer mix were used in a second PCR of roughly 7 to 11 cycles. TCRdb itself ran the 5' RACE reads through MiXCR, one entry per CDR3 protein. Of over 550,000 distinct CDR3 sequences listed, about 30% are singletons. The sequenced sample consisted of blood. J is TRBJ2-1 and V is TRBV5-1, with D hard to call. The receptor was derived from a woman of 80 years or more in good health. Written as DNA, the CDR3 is TGCGCCAGCAGACCTGCGAGGCTGGGGGAGCAGTTCTTC. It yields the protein CASRPARLGEQFF.